These 16 T cell receptor beta chains were sequenced from one sample in a study of shared clonotypes between healthy human individuals. The table came from immunoSEQ multiplex PCR; TCRdb's copy has only in-frame clones and leaves some out. Of a few million clones in the sample, just over 90% were seen once. Positive CCR7 selection of CD45RO-negative cells yielded the naive CD8 cells, and terminally differentiated effector memory CD45RA+ cells were excluded. Sequencing input: naive CD8+ T cells from PBMCs. These receptors came from a man younger than 35 in good health. Some clones in this sample may be carry-over from other donors' samples.

The J gene is TRBJ1-1, the V gene TRBV29-1; no clear D gene. This CDR3 spans 11 amino acids. Germline CDR1 and CDR2: SQVTM and ANQGSEA. V was trimmed by 7 bases and J by 4 bases, leaving 10 bases between them. The CDR3 bases are TGCAGCGCCGGTATGGGCACTGAAGCTTTCTTT. Translating gives CSAGMGTEAFF.

This chain joins TRBV7-9 and TRBJ2-7; D possibly uses TRBD1 or TRBD2 (5 bases each). The V and J ends lost 5 bases and 0 bases respectively, with 14 bases between them. Per germline, CDR1 SEHNR and CDR2 FQNEAQ (reference sequence). There are 15 residues in the CDR3. In DNA form, the CDR3 reads TGTGCCAGCAGCCAGGGACGTTACAGCTCCTACGAGCAGTACTTC. The encoded protein is CASSQGRYSSYEQYF.

In regard to this clone: Other DNA sequences in this specimen translate into the identical CDR3. This rearrangement joins TRBV28 to TRBJ2-7; D remains unclear. Looked up from germline, CDR1 is MDHEN and CDR2 is SYDVKM. This CDR3 region has 12 residues. Between the trimmed V and J ends, which lost 6 bases and 2 bases, there was a span of 8 bases. The CDR3 is CASRFGPYEQYF. The CDR3 DNA reads as TGTGCCAGCAGGTTTGGCCCCTACGAGCAGTACTTC.

V gene TRBV7-2 combines with J gene TRBJ1-3; 7 nucleotides match TRBD1. CDR1 and CDR2 from the germline V gene are SGHTA and FQGNSA. The length of the CDR3 is 14 residues. After removal of 5 bases from V and 1 base from J, the junction contained 2 bases not matched to a gene. The CDR3 sequence is CASSPGQSGNTIYF. As DNA, the CDR3 is TGTGCCAGCAGCCCGGGACAGTCTGGAAACACCATATATTTT.

The chain has TRBV6-1 and TRBJ2-2; 12 nucleotides line up with TRBD2. The CDR3 consists of 15 residues. Germline values: CDR1 MNHNS, CDR2 SASEGT. V trimming: 2 bases; J trimming: 6 bases; junction bases outside the gene matches: 1. CDR3 sequence: CASSELAGGPGELFF. CDR3 nucleotide sequence: TGTGCCAGCAGTGAACTAGCGGGAGGGCCCGGGGAGCTGTTTTTT.

V is TRBV10-3 and J is TRBJ2-3, with 12 bases matching TRBD2. From germline, CDR1 is ENHRY and CDR2 SYGVKD. With 6 bases clipped from V and 2 bases from J, the junction kept 9 bases outside the gene matches. CDR3 length: 17 amino acids. In DNA, the CDR3 is TGTGCCATCAGAGGCTTTCTAGCGGGAGGGATCACAGATACGCAGTATTTT. Translated: CAIRGFLAGGITDTQYF.

The chain links TRBV7-6 to TRBJ2-7; D gene ambiguous. Germline V gene sequence: CDR1 SGHVS, CDR2 FNYEAQ. This CDR3 spans 15 amino acids. The V gene lost 1 base and the J gene lost 4 bases, with 14 bases spanning the gap. CDR3 loop: CASSLGAQAAYEQYF. As DNA, the CDR3 is TGTGCCAGCAGCTTAGGGGCGCAGGCTGCGTACGAGCAGTACTTC.

The CDR3 is CASSEANFYEQYF. The CDR3 nucleotides are TGTGCCAGCAGTGAAGCAAACTTCTACGAGCAGTACTTC. The chain uses TRBV6-1 and TRBJ2-7, with D hard to call. The ends were cut back, 0 bases at V and 3 bases at J, with 6 bases in the middle. Germline CDR1 and CDR2: MNHNS and SASEGT. This CDR3 has 13 residues.

The chain combines TRBV5-1 with TRBJ2-2, with 10 bases lining up with TRBD1. The CDR3 contains 16 residues. CDR1 is SGHRS and CDR2 is YFSETQ in the germline V gene. Trimming at V came to 4 bases and at J to 3 bases, leaving 6 bases not matched to a gene. CDR3 sequence reads: CASSSRQGADTGELFF. In DNA, the CDR3 is TGCGCCAGCAGCAGCCGACAGGGGGCTGACACCGGGGAGCTGTTTTTT.

The chain couples TRBV7-2 to TRBJ2-7; D ambiguous. Germline V gives CDR1 SGHTA, CDR2 FQGNSA. The CDR3 loop spans 19 amino acids. V lost 5 bases and J lost 3, with 29 bases in between. CDR3 loop: CASSPKISHSRADYYEQYF. Written as DNA, the CDR3 is TGTGCCAGCAGCCCCAAAATTAGCCATTCCAGAGCAGATTACTACGAGCAGTACTTC.

The chain has TRBV11-2 and TRBJ2-7; weak D call: TRBD2 (6 bases). The CDR3 spans 14 residues. CDR1 and CDR2 from the germline V gene are SGHAT and FQNNGV. The V and J ends lost 5 bases and 1 base respectively, with 12 bases between them. The CDR3 DNA follows: TGTGCCAGCAGCCGGGGCGGGAAATCCTACGAGCAGTACTTC. Its protein is CASSRGGKSYEQYF.

The chain combines TRBV29-1 with TRBJ1-1, with 11 bases matching TRBD1. V was clipped by 7 bases and J by 6 bases; unmatched bases: 7. CDR1 SQVTM and CDR2 ANQGSEA come from the germline V gene. The CDR3 extends over 13 amino acids. The CDR3 here is CSAWTGGASEAFF. The CDR3 DNA follows: TGCAGCGCCTGGACAGGGGGCGCTTCTGAAGCTTTCTTT.

This clone has a single count. V gene TRBV10-3 combines with J gene TRBJ2-1; 9 positions agree with TRBD2. J was trimmed by 0 bases and V by 2 bases; bases with no gene match: 8. Germline V gene lookup returns CDR1 ENHRY and CDR2 SYGVKD. The CDR3 length is 18 residues. The CDR3 loop is CAISEGYGLALSYNEQFF. CDR3 coding DNA: TGTGCCATCAGTGAGGGATACGGACTAGCGCTCTCCTACAATGAGCAGTTCTTC.

The V gene is TRBV29-1, the J gene TRBJ2-3; the D is unclear. The V end lost 4 bases, the J end lost 3 bases, and 14 bases lay between the germline ends. Per germline, CDR1 SQVTM and CDR2 ANQGSEA. The CDR3 is 14 residues long. The CDR3: CSVVVVVGTDTQYF. Written as DNA, the CDR3 is TGCAGCGTTGTGGTGGTTGTTGGGACAGATACGCAGTATTTT.

The V and J genes are TRBV11-1 and TRBJ2-7, with D possibly matching TRBD2 (6 bases). The CDR3 sequence is 15 residues long. V gave up 2 bases and J gave up 2 bases, with 13 bases separating them. The germline gives CDR1 SGHAT, CDR2 FQDESV (reference sequence). CDR3 protein: CASSLLEGGAYEQYF. The CDR3 nucleotides read TGTGCCAGCAGCTTACTAGAGGGAGGTGCCTACGAGCAGTACTTC.

The V and J genes are TRBV7-7 and TRBJ2-7; D is possibly TRBD1 or TRBD2 (5 bases each). From germline, CDR1 is SSHAT and CDR2 FNYEAQ (reference sequence). Trimming cost V 3 bases and J 1 base, with 7 bases left between them. The CDR3 is 13 amino acids. The CDR3 nucleotides read TGTGCCAGCAGCTTCGAGGGGTCCTACGAGCAGTACTTC. This sequence encodes CASSFEGSYEQYF.